This TCR beta chain is drawn from a study of blood T cell repertoires in COVID-19. Germline CDR1 LGHDT, CDR2 YNNKEL (reference sequence). The CDR3 contains 16 residues. V gave up 4 bases and J gave up 2 bases; unmatched junction bases: 3. TCRdb's copy holds only in-frame clones and misses some; the assay was immunoSEQ multiplex PCR. The sample has 95,000 to 110,000 clones, 75% to 95% seen once; the top ten hold around 5.8%. The rearrangement links TRBV3-1 (or the pseudogene TRBV3-2) to TRBJ2-5; TRBD2 agrees at 14 bases. Sample: peripheral blood. The receptor was isolated from a human donor in a cohort sampled during active COVID-19. In DNA form, the CDR3 reads TGTGCCAGCAGCCTCGGACTAGCGGGGGGACAAGAGACCCAGTACTTC. Its protein product is CASSLGLAGGQETQYF.